The 15 T cell receptor beta chains in this list originate from one sample, sequenced in a study of blood T cell repertoires in COVID-19. Here immunoSEQ multiplex PCR was the method, and the copy in TCRdb shows in-frame clones only, minus some. Among roughly 150,000 clones listed, about 80% were seen once. Material: PBMCs or T cells enriched from blood (not recorded which). These receptors came from a woman aged 18 to 35 who had been exposed to COVID-19.

The chain is built from TRBV7-3 and TRBJ2-3; D is possibly TRBD1 (6 bases). CDR1 SGHTA and CDR2 FQGTGA come from the germline V gene. The CDR3 extends over 13 amino acids. Trimming cost V 5 bases and J 8 bases, with 14 bases left between them. CDR3 bases: TGTGCCAGCAGCCCCGGGGACACGGGTACGCAGTATTTT. It yields the protein CASSPGDTGTQYF.

This chain uses TRBV6-5 with TRBJ2-7, with unresolved D. There are 14 residues in the CDR3. V gave up 6 bases and J gave up 3 bases, with 15 bases separating them. CDR1 and CDR2 from the germline V gene are MNHEY and SVGAGI. The CDR3 loop is CASSIPRHLYEQYF. The CDR3 DNA sequence: TGTGCCAGCAGCATCCCCAGGCACCTCTACGAGCAGTACTTC.

The rearrangement uses TRBV5-1 and TRBJ2-5; D might be TRBD2 (5 bases). The CDR3 loop spans 15 amino acids. Germline CDR1 reads SGHRS; CDR2 reads YFSETQ. V lost 3 bases and J 6 bases, leaving 18 bases between the germline ends. The CDR3 protein is CASSYTSMLEKTQYF. In DNA, the CDR3 is TGCGCCAGCAGCTATACTAGTATGCTGGAGAAGACCCAGTACTTC.

The DNA of the CDR3 is TGTGCCAGCAGTTTCTACTCCGGGATAAAGGAAAAGGGCTACACCTTC. Translated: CASSFYSGIKEKGYTF. The chain uses TRBV27 and TRBJ1-2; D is unclear. V lost 3 bases and J 8 bases, leaving 22 bases between the germline ends. The CDR3 consists of 16 residues. Germline V gives CDR1 MNHEY, CDR2 SMNVEV (reference sequence).

With respect to this clone: One end of the junction is discordant with germline, which a read error may explain. The V gene is TRBV7-2, the J gene TRBJ2-7; a weak D match, TRBD2 (5 bases). The germline gives CDR1 SGHTA, CDR2 FQGNSA. The CDR3 contains 12 residues. As DNA, the CDR3 is TGTGCCAGCAGCTTAGCGATAGGCGGGCTCGCCTTC. It codes for CASSLAIGGLAF.

The gene calls are TRBV11-3 and TRBJ2-1; 11 bases agree with TRBD2. The V segment lost 5 bases and the J segment 0 bases; nucleotides outside the gene matches: 6. Germline values: CDR1 SGHNT, CDR2 YENEEA. The CDR3 has 17 amino acids. CDR3 DNA: TGTGCCAGCAGCGGGACTAGCGGAGTGAGCTCCTACAATGAGCAGTTCTTC. Translating it yields CASSGTSGVSSYNEQFF.

The chain links TRBV6-4 to TRBJ1-6; 7 nucleotides line up with TRBD1. The CDR3 consists of 13 residues. Germline V gene data show CDR1 as MRHNA and CDR2 as SNTAGT. The trim removed 8 bases at V and 8 bases at J, leaving 6 bases unmatched. CDR3 nucleotides: TGTGCCAGCGGCGCAGGGGGTGATTCACCCCTCCACTTT. Its protein is CASGAGGDSPLHF.

This clone was found once. V and J are TRBV29-1 and TRBJ2-3; tentative D call: TRBD1 (6 bases). This CDR3 has 13 amino acids. The V end was cut by 4 bases, the J end by 0 bases, with 8 bases between. CDR1 is SQVTM and CDR2 is ANQGSEA in the germline V gene. The CDR3 loop is CSVGQESTDTQYF. For the CDR3, the DNA is TGCAGCGTTGGACAGGAGAGCACAGATACGCAGTATTTT.

The rearrangement links TRBV3-1 (or the pseudogene TRBV3-2) to TRBJ1-1, with a possible D match to TRBD1 (6 bases). Germline V lookup: CDR1 LGHDT, CDR2 YNNKEL (reference sequence). The CDR3 runs 15 residues. With 4 bases removed from V and 3 bases from J, the gap between germline ends came to 15 bases. The CDR3 is CASSRGHRGDTEAFF. CDR3 DNA sequence: TGTGCCAGCAGCCGGGGACACCGGGGGGACACTGAAGCTTTCTTT.

The sample holds one count of this clone. The chain has TRBV6-2 or TRBV6-3 and TRBJ1-2; tentative D call: TRBD1 (5 bases). This CDR3 is built from 14 residues. The germline V gene has CDR1 MNHEY and CDR2 SVGEGT. V gave up 5 bases and J gave up 5 bases, with 15 bases separating them. The DNA of the CDR3 is TGTGCCAGCAGTCCGGGGGGACGTGAGTATGGCTACACCTTC. Residues: CASSPGGREYGYTF.

Only a few counts were recorded for this clone. Just one base apart from a much larger clone, this may be a read error. Other DNA sequences in this specimen translate into the identical CDR3. The V call is TRBV27, the J call TRBJ2-3, with TRBD2 identical over 9 bases. Trimming took 2 bases from V and 0 from J; bases not matched to a gene: 0. Germline CDR1 and CDR2: MNHEY and SMNVEV (reference sequence). This CDR3 is 15 amino acids long. The CDR3 nucleotides read TGTGCCAGCAGTTTAACTAGCGGGAGCACAGATACGCAGTATTTT. Translation gives CASSLTSGSTDTQYF.

The chain joins TRBV6-2 or TRBV6-3 to TRBJ2-7; 10 bases agree with TRBD2. Germline trimming cut 1 base from V and 6 bases from J; bases unmatched to any gene: 6. Germline V gene lookup returns CDR1 MNHEY and CDR2 SVGEGT. The CDR3 has 15 amino acids. DNA of the CDR3: TGTGCCAGCAGTTACTTGGCTAGCGGGAGTGCCGAGCAGTACTTC. Its protein product is CASSYLASGSAEQYF.

This clone was counted once. This chain connects TRBV29-1 to TRBJ2-7, with D possibly matching TRBD1 (8 bases). CDR3 size: 15 residues. Per germline, CDR1 SQVTM and CDR2 ANQGSEA. Trimming took off 6 bases at V and 0 bases at J, with 18 bases between the two ends. CDR3 nucleotide sequence: TGCAGCGTCACATCACAGGGGGGGCACTCCTACGAGCAGTACTTC. Translation: CSVTSQGGHSYEQYF.

This chain links TRBV30 with TRBJ1-6; D remains ambiguous. The CDR3 is 13 residues long. The V and J ends lost 5 bases and 10 bases respectively, with 15 bases between them. Germline V CDR1 and CDR2: GTSNPN, SVGIG (reference sequence). This CDR3 is CAWVHLGDSPLHF. The CDR3 nucleotides read TGTGCCTGGGTCCATCTGGGAGACTCACCCCTCCACTTT.

This clone was picked up a small number of times. J is TRBJ1-1 and V is TRBV28, with TRBD1 matching over 8 bases. The length of the CDR3 is 16 residues. With V trimmed by 3 bases and J by 0 bases, 6 bases remained unmatched. The germline gives CDR1 MDHEN, CDR2 SYDVKM. The CDR3 nucleotides read TGTGCCAGCAGTTTCTTCGGACAGGGAGTGAACACTGAAGCTTTCTTT. Its protein product is CASSFFGQGVNTEAFF.